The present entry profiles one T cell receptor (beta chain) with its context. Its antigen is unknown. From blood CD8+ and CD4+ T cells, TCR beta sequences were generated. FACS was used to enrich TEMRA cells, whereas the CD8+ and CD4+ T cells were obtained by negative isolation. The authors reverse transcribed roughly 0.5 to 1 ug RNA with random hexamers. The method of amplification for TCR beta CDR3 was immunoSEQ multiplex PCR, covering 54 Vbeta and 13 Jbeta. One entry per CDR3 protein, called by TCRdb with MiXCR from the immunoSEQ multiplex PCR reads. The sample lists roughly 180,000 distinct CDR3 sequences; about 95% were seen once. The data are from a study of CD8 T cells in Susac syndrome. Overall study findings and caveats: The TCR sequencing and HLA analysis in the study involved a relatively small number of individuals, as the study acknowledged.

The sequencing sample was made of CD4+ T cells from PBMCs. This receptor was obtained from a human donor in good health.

The CDR3 DNA is TGTGCCAGCAGACTCGACCACGAGCAGTACTTC. Translated, it gives CASRLDHEQYF. The chain recombines TRBV7-2 with TRBJ2-7; the D is unclear. This CDR3 spans 11 amino acids. V lost 6 bases and J 5 bases, leaving 8 bases between the germline ends. Germline V gene lookup returns CDR1 SGHTA and CDR2 FQGNSA.